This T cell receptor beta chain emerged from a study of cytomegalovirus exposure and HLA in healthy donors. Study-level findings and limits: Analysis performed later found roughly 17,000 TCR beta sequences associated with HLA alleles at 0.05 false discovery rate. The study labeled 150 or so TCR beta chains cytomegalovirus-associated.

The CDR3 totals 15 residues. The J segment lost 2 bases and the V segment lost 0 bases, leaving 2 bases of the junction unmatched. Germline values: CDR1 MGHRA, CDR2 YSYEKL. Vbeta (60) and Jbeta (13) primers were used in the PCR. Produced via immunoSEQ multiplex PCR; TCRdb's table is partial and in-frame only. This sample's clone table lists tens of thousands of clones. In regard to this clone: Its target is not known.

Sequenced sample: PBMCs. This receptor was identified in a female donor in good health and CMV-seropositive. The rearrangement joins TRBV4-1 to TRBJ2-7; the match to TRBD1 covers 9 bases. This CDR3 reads CASSQEWTGAYEQYF. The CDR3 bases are TGCGCCAGCAGCCAAGAATGGACAGGGGCCTACGAGCAGTACTTC.